This T cell receptor (beta chain) was identified during a study of kidney transplant recipient with SARS-CoV-2 infection. This clonotype has a count of ten or more. Germline CDR1 and CDR2: LNHNV and YYDKDF (reference sequence). The CDR3 runs 13 residues. Trimming cost V 5 bases and J 7 bases, with 11 bases left between them. TCRdb redid the calling of the reads with MiXCR, one entry per CDR3 protein. Counted here are about 240,000 distinct CDR3 sequences, under 30% occurring once; the ten biggest clones make up about 7%. The clonotype comes from a male patient aged 30 to 40 who had COVID-19 and was a kidney transplant recipient. Some T cells may be the graft donor's. The chain carries TRBV15 and TRBJ1-4; no firm D call. The material sequenced was a blood sample, taken at baseline and on roughly day 110 from a kidney transplant recipient. This CDR3 is CATSARIREKLFF. Here the CDR3 DNA reads TGTGCCACCAGCGCCAGAATTCGTGAAAAACTGTTTTTT.